Below, 17 T cell receptor beta chains from the same sample are listed, as sequenced in a study of human T cells and chemical hapten exposure. TCRdb reanalysed the RACE reads using MiXCR and keeps one entry per CDR3 protein. The profile shows approximately 400,000 distinct CDR3 sequences, approximately 5.1% of them singletons. Time point defined: patch test 1, 2 weeks after DPC sensitization. The treatment was: therapeutic diphenylcyclopropenone sensitization with weekly scalp DPC. Sequencing used whole blood, obtained in connection with sensitization to the hapten diphenylcyclopropenone (DPC). Receptor source: a woman between 45 and 60 years old with alopecia areata. Some clones in this sample may be carry-over from other donors' samples.

There are many counts of this clonotype. V usage is TRBV12-3 or TRBV12-4 and J usage is TRBJ1-6; 7 nucleotides agree with TRBD1. J was trimmed by 7 bases and V by 5 bases; bases with no gene match: 2. The CDR3 consists of 13 residues. CDR3 region: CASSIQGNSPLHF. Here the CDR3 DNA reads TGTGCCAGCAGTATACAGGGGAATTCACCCCTCCACTTT.

At least ten counts were recorded for this clonotype. The chain has TRBV20-1 and TRBJ2-3; D is unresolved. The CDR3 spans 14 residues. Germline CDR1 reads DFQATT; CDR2 reads SNEGSKA (reference sequence). Deletions cut 1 base from V and 2 bases from J, with 10 bases between. CDR3 sequence (DNA): TGCAGTGCTAGAGGGGCGGCCGACACAGATACGCAGTATTTT. Translating gives CSARGAADTDTQYF.

This clonotype was observed many times. The rearrangement joins TRBV5-5 to TRBJ2-7, with D possibly being TRBD1 or TRBD2 (5 bases each). The CDR3 runs to 12 residues. The germline V and J ends were trimmed by 0 bases and 12 bases, with 13 bases remaining between them. From germline, CDR1 is SGHKS and CDR2 YYEKEE (reference sequence). The CDR3 reads CASSLVEGRAYF. The DNA for the CDR3 is TGTGCCAGCAGCTTGGTAGAGGGCAGGGCGTACTTC.

There are many counts of this clonotype. The rearrangement links TRBV12-3 or TRBV12-4 to TRBJ1-5; 7 bases align to TRBD1. J lost 2 bases, V lost 5 bases, and 9 bases had no gene match. The CDR3 runs to 16 residues. The CDR3 bases are TGTGCCAGCAGTGGGGCGGACAGGATCCGCAATCAGCCCCAGCATTTT. It translates to CASSGADRIRNQPQHF.

A few counts support this clonotype. The chain carries TRBV7-2 and TRBJ2-1, with 8 positions matching TRBD2. The CDR3 is made up of 14 amino acids. Per the germline V gene, CDR1 is SGHTA and CDR2 is FQGNSA. Trimming removed 7 bases from V and 10 bases from J; junction bases left unmatched: 12. The CDR3 bases are TGTGCCAGCAAACTCAGGACTAGCTCGGACGAGCAGTTCTTC. Protein product: CASKLRTSSDEQFF.

V gene TRBV4-2 combines with J gene TRBJ2-4; D is unresolved. The CDR3 extends over 14 amino acids. Per germline, CDR1 LGHNA and CDR2 YNFKEQ. Trimming took 0 bases from V and 11 from J, leaving 14 bases between them. This CDR3 reads CASSQERASRFQYF. The CDR3 nucleotides are TGTGCCAGCAGCCAAGAAAGAGCGTCTCGCTTTCAGTACTTC.

In this sample, this clonotype turned up many times. The chain uses TRBV29-1 and TRBJ2-7, with D perhaps given as TRBD1 or TRBD2 (6 bases each). Trimming left V 6 bases short and J 1 base short, with 10 bases between. The V gene's germline CDR1 is SQVTM and CDR2 ANQGSEA. The length of the CDR3 is 12 residues. DNA of the CDR3: TGCAGCGTGGAGGGACATTCCTACGAGCAGTACTTC. This codes for CSVEGHSYEQYF.

In this sample, this clonotype turned up many times. V and J are TRBV28 and TRBJ1-4; D not certain. CDR3 length: 13 amino acids. CDR1 and CDR2 from the germline V gene are MDHEN and SYDVKM. The V gene lost 5 bases and the J gene lost 6 bases, with 10 bases spanning the gap. CDR3 sequence (DNA): TGTGCCAGCAGTCGAGGACGGGATGAAAAACTGTTTTTT. Amino acid sequence: CASSRGRDEKLFF.

This clonotype occurred many times. V gene TRBV6-4 combines with J gene TRBJ2-3, with D possibly being TRBD1 or TRBD2 (6 bases each). The V and J ends lost 0 bases and 4 bases respectively, with 8 bases between them. From germline, CDR1 is MRHNA and CDR2 SNTAGT. This CDR3 spans 14 amino acids. The CDR3 region is CASSDSEGADTQYF. DNA of the CDR3: TGTGCCAGCAGTGACTCGGAGGGGGCAGATACGCAGTATTTT.

The chain combines TRBV6-5 with TRBJ1-6; D is unclear. The V end lost 2 bases, the J end lost 7 bases, and 9 bases lay between the germline ends. The CDR3 contains 14 residues. Germline CDR1 is MNHEY and CDR2 is SVGAGI. CDR3 in DNA: TGTGCCAGCAGTTACGGGGAGCCCAATTCACCCCTCCACTTT. This translates into CASSYGEPNSPLHF.

This sequence joins TRBV20-1 and TRBJ2-3; D uncertain. Germline assignment: CDR1 DFQATT and CDR2 SNEGSKA (reference sequence). The CDR3 has 11 residues. V lost 4 bases and J 9 bases, leaving 11 bases between the germline ends. CDR3 coding DNA: TGCAGTGCTAACAACCGGGCAACGCAGTATTTT. Translation gives CSANNRATQYF.

Ten or more counts support this clonotype. The chain couples TRBV5-1 to TRBJ1-1, with D possibly TRBD1 on 6 matching bases. The ends were cut back, 7 bases at V and 3 bases at J, with 13 bases in the middle. Germline assignment: CDR1 SGHRS and CDR2 YFSETQ. There are 13 residues in the CDR3. The CDR3 DNA is TGCGCCAGCTCACGAGAGGGGGACACTGAAGCTTTCTTT. The encoded protein is CASSREGDTEAFF.

In its sample, this clonotype was seen many times. V is TRBV20-1 and J is TRBJ2-3; 7 bases are shared with TRBD2. The CDR3 is 14 residues long. J lost 0 bases, V lost 5 bases, and 5 bases had no gene match. Looked up from germline, CDR1 is DFQATT and CDR2 is SNEGSKA (reference sequence). CDR3 residues: CSAGGDASTDTQYF. CDR3 DNA sequence: TGCAGTGCTGGGGGGGACGCTAGCACAGATACGCAGTATTTT.

The V gene is TRBV2, the J gene TRBJ1-4; 7 positions match TRBD1. The CDR3 loop spans 15 amino acids. J gave up 4 bases and V 6 bases, and 8 bases lay outside the gene matches. Germline V gene sequence: CDR1 SNHLY, CDR2 FYNNEI. DNA of the CDR3: TGTGCCAGCAGCTTTACAGGGGCGAATAATGAAAAACTGTTTTTT. Translation gives CASSFTGANNEKLFF.

This clonotype was seen repeatedly, ten times or more. This chain uses TRBV21-1 with TRBJ2-5. TRBV21-1 is annotated as a pseudogene. The CDR3 sequence is 15 residues long. The CDR3 protein is CASSKALSAKETQYF. CDR3 sequence (DNA): TGTGCCAGCAGCAAAGCCTTATCCGCCAAAGAGACCCAGTACTTC.

The sample holds many counts of this clonotype. The rearrangement joins TRBV27 to TRBJ2-1; 15 bases map to TRBD2. V dropped 7 bases and J dropped 8; count of bases not matched to a gene: 9. Germline assignment: CDR1 MNHEY and CDR2 SMNVEV (reference sequence). The CDR3 covers 16 residues. The chain's CDR3 is CASTRGTSGRRDEQFF. The CDR3 coding sequence is TGTGCCAGCACCAGAGGGACTAGCGGGAGGAGGGATGAGCAGTTCTTC.

This clonotype was seen at least ten times. This sequence joins TRBV5-4 and TRBJ2-3; possible D gene TRBD1, 6 bases. Looked up from germline, CDR1 is SGHNT and CDR2 is YYREEE (reference sequence). The CDR3 spans 14 residues. The V end was cut by 4 bases, the J end by 8 bases, with 17 bases between. CDR3 nucleotides: TGTGCCAGCAGCCTGGACAGTGTCGGTCCTACGCAGTATTTT. The encoded protein is CASSLDSVGPTQYF. The whole variable domain, remainder taken from reference TRBV5-4 and TRBJ2-3, is ETGVTQSPTHLIKTRGQQVTLRCSSQSGHNTVSWYQQALGQGPQFIFQYYREEENGRGNFPPRFSGLQFPNYSSELNVNALELDDSALYLCASSLDSVGPTQYFGPGTRLTVL.